This TCR beta chain comes out of a study of blood T cells in healthy people across ages. Next came a second PCR, run for about 6 to 12 cycles, which used a sample-barcoded 5' primer along with a J-beta primer mix. TCRdb recomputed calls from the 5' RACE reads with MiXCR, one row per CDR3 protein. The top ten clones hold around 18% of a sample with more than 1 million distinct CDR3 sequences, 40% to 50% of them seen once. This clonotype has only a few counts. Germline assignment: CDR1 MDHEN and CDR2 SYDVKM. CDR3 size: 15 residues. V was pared by 3 bases and J by 5 bases, with 16 bases between. The receptor's source is a woman aged 60 to 75 in good health. This rearrangement joins TRBV28 to TRBJ1-2; no firm D call. The sample comprised blood. CDR3 region: CASSFPLGMVYGYTF. DNA of the CDR3: TGTGCCAGCAGTTTCCCCCTGGGGATGGTTTATGGCTACACCTTC.